The 22 T cell receptor beta chains given below trace back to one sample, sequenced in a study of blood T cells in healthy people across ages. A second PCR of 7 to 11 cycles used a sample-barcoded 5' primer and a J-beta primer mix. TCRdb independently ran MiXCR on the 5' RACE reads; one entry per CDR3 protein. This table has about 1.8 million distinct CDR3 sequences, about 50% appearing once. The specimen sequenced was blood. The receptors were gathered from a woman between 40 and 55 years old in good health.

This rearrangement joins TRBV5-8 to TRBJ2-3, with 9 bases identical to TRBD1. The CDR3 totals 18 residues. V was pared by 6 bases and J by 3 bases, with 17 bases of the junction left unmatched. Germline CDR1 reads SGHTS; CDR2 reads YDEGEE. For the CDR3, the DNA is TGTGCCAGCACCCTACTAACATACAGGGGGCCTCGAACAGATACGCAGTATTTT. Its protein product is CASTLLTYRGPRTDTQYF.

This rearrangement joins TRBV4-1 to TRBJ2-5; D is unclear. CDR1 and CDR2 from the germline V gene are MGHRA and YSYEKL. The CDR3 is 14 amino acids. The V and J ends lost 4 bases and 1 base respectively, with 10 bases between them. The CDR3 loop reads CASSLQLTQETQYF. The CDR3, as DNA: TGCGCCAGCAGCCTCCAACTAACCCAAGAGACCCAGTACTTC.

The chain joins TRBV27 to TRBJ2-7; the D gene is possibly TRBD1 (6 bases). CDR1 MNHEY and CDR2 SMNVEV come from the germline V gene (reference sequence). V was cut by 8 bases and J by 4 bases, with 15 bases left in between. The CDR3 runs 13 residues. CDR3 coding DNA: TGTGCCAGCCGCTTGGGACAACTATACGAGCAGTACTTC. Translation: CASRLGQLYEQYF.

This clonotype was observed a handful of times. The chain uses TRBV7-9 and TRBJ2-1, with TRBD1 identical over 7 bases. The CDR3 extends over 16 amino acids. Germline CDR1 reads SEHNR; CDR2 reads FQNEAQ (reference sequence). The V and J ends lost 0 bases and 8 bases, in that order; junction bases with no gene match: 10. CDR3 nucleotides: TGTGCCAGCAGCTTAGCGATCCAGGGGGTGGCGGATGAGCAGTTCTTC. The encoded protein is CASSLAIQGVADEQFF.

This clonotype showed up just a few times. The V call is TRBV7-9, the J call TRBJ2-3; D tentatively fits TRBD1 or TRBD2 (6 bases each). Trimming stripped 5 bases from V and 0 bases from J, with 12 bases between. The CDR3 has 15 residues. Germline assignment: CDR1 SEHNR and CDR2 FQNEAQ (reference sequence). As DNA, the CDR3 is TGTGCCAGCAGCCCGGGGGCGCTAAGCACAGATACGCAGTATTTT. Translating it yields CASSPGALSTDTQYF.

The CDR3 region is CASSFPTTTEQFF. CDR3 nucleotides: TGTGCCAGCAGTTTCCCGACCACAACGGAGCAGTTCTTC. This chain uses TRBV12-3 or TRBV12-4 with TRBJ2-1; D ambiguous. V was clipped by 3 bases and J by 10 bases, with 13 bases between them. The CDR3 sequence is 13 residues long.

The chain recombines TRBV13 with TRBJ2-1; 12 bases agree with TRBD2. Germline-derived CDR1 and CDR2 are PRHDT and FYEKMQ (reference sequence). The CDR3 sequence is 17 residues long. J gave up 5 bases and V 4 bases, and 9 bases lay outside the gene matches. The CDR3 loop reads CASSSNLLAGGHNEQFF. The CDR3 DNA sequence: TGTGCCAGCAGCTCAAATCTACTAGCGGGGGGACACAATGAGCAGTTCTTC.

V gene TRBV5-4 combines with J gene TRBJ2-1; D is perhaps TRBD1 (6 bases). The CDR3 has 16 amino acids. V lost 4 bases and J 1 base, leaving 15 bases between the germline ends. The germline CDR1 and CDR2 sequences are SGHNT and YYREEE (reference sequence). The CDR3 nucleotides are TGTGCCAGCAGCAGGGACACCCAACGATCCTACAATGAGCAGTTCTTC. As protein: CASSRDTQRSYNEQFF.

This clonotype was counted between two and nine times. This chain links TRBV7-9 with TRBJ2-4; the match to TRBD1 covers 11 bases. Germline lookup yields CDR1 SEHNR and CDR2 FQNEAQ (reference sequence). V was pared by 5 bases and J by 8 bases, with 5 bases of the junction left unmatched. This CDR3 contains 14 residues. The CDR3: CASSAGQGAYIQYF. The CDR3, as DNA: TGTGCCAGCAGCGCAGGACAGGGGGCGTACATTCAGTACTTC.

This chain joins TRBV28 and TRBJ2-2, with 9 nucleotides matching TRBD2. The CDR3 sequence is 18 residues long. Germline lookup yields CDR1 MDHEN and CDR2 SYDVKM. V shed 4 bases, J shed 5 bases, and the junction held 14 bases outside the gene matches. The CDR3 is CASSSYSPGGGDTGELFF. The CDR3 region has the DNA TGTGCCAGCAGTTCATATTCCCCTGGCGGGGGGGATACCGGGGAGCTGTTTTTT. The full variable domain, with the rest looked up from reference TRBV28 and TRBJ2-2, is DVKVTQSSRYLVKRTGEKVFLECVQDMDHENMFWYRQDPGLGLRLIYFSYDVKMKEKGDIPEGYSVSREKKERFSLILESASTNQTSMYLCASSSYSPGGGDTGELFFGEGSRLTVL.

This chain links TRBV20-1 with TRBJ2-1; 8 nucleotides line up with TRBD2. Germline V gene data show CDR1 as DFQATT and CDR2 as SNEGSKA (reference sequence). Germline trimming cut 1 base from V and 2 bases from J; bases unmatched to any gene: 13. This CDR3 contains 18 residues. In nucleotides, the CDR3 is TGCAGTGCTAGAGGCCAAGCGGGGGCCGCGCCTGCCTACAATGAGCAGTTCTTC. It specifies CSARGQAGAAPAYNEQFF.

The gene calls are TRBV6-2 or TRBV6-3 and TRBJ1-1; D may be TRBD1 (6 bases). The CDR3 runs to 12 residues. V was pared by 10 bases and J by 2 bases, with 11 bases between. Germline CDR1 is MNHEY and CDR2 is SVGEGT. CDR3 amino acids: CATTQGNTEAFF. DNA for the CDR3: TGTGCCACGACACAGGGCAACACTGAAGCTTTCTTT.

Here the CDR3 reads CSASSGQGVTEAFF. For the CDR3, the DNA is TGCAGTGCTAGTTCGGGACAGGGTGTCACTGAAGCTTTCTTT. The J gene is TRBJ1-1, the V gene TRBV20-1; TRBD1 aligns across 9 bases. The germline V gene has CDR1 DFQATT and CDR2 SNEGSKA (reference sequence). Trimming cost V 3 bases and J 4 bases; bases outside gene matches: 6. The CDR3 is made up of 14 amino acids.

The rearrangement uses TRBV7-9 and TRBJ2-5, with a weak D call TRBD1 (5 bases). V was cut by 4 bases and J by 9 bases, with 18 bases left in between. The CDR3 length is 14 residues. Germline CDR1 reads SEHNR; CDR2 reads FQNEAQ (reference sequence). CDR3 residues: CASSSMDTTTAQYF. The CDR3 DNA is TGTGCCAGCAGCTCCATGGACACTACCACGGCCCAGTACTTC.

This clonotype was counted between two and nine times. The chain joins TRBV4-3 to TRBJ2-1; no clear D. V dropped 0 bases and J dropped 8 bases, with 26 bases sitting between them. CDR3 length equals 19 residues. CDR1 is LGHNA, CDR2 YSLEER, per germline. The CDR3 here is CASSQETSSYHTDLDEQFF. CDR3 nucleotides: TGCGCCAGCAGCCAAGAAACATCCTCCTACCATACTGACCTGGATGAGCAGTTCTTC.

The chain links TRBV20-1 to TRBJ2-5, with a weak D call TRBD2 (5 bases). The germline CDR1 and CDR2 sequences are DFQATT and SNEGSKA (reference sequence). The length of the CDR3 is 12 residues. V dropped 5 bases and J dropped 5 bases, with 12 bases sitting between them. CDR3: CSAYAGGETQYF. DNA of the CDR3: TGCAGTGCTTATGCTGGCGGGGAGACCCAGTACTTC.

The chain combines TRBV6-2 or TRBV6-3 with TRBJ2-1; possibly TRBD1 for D (6 bases). The CDR3 has 16 residues. V was cut by 7 bases and J by 6 bases, with 22 bases left in between. Looked up from germline, CDR1 is MNHEY and CDR2 is SVGEGT. CDR3 sequence reads: CASKPHRAPEGNEQFF. The CDR3 bases are TGTGCCAGCAAACCTCACAGGGCACCAGAGGGCAATGAGCAGTTCTTC.

The chain carries TRBV7-2 and TRBJ2-7; D possibly corresponds to TRBD2 (5 bases). Germline values: CDR1 SGHTA, CDR2 FQGNSA. V was pared by 5 bases and J by 1 base, with 18 bases between. The CDR3 has 16 residues. The CDR3 nucleotides read TGTGCCAGCAGCCTCCCAGGAAAGCGGAATTCCTACGAGCAGTACTTC. This codes for CASSLPGKRNSYEQYF.

This chain links TRBV9 with TRBJ2-1; TRBD2 aligns across 10 bases. Germline CDR1 and CDR2: SGDLS and YYNGEE. With 2 bases clipped from V and 10 bases from J, the junction kept 12 bases outside the gene matches. This CDR3 spans 16 amino acids. The CDR3 coding sequence is TGTGCCAGCAGCGTCCTCCCTACTAGCGGGGAAGCGGAGCAGTTCTTC. Protein product: CASSVLPTSGEAEQFF.

The V and J genes are TRBV4-2 and TRBJ1-6; no firm D call. The CDR3 consists of 16 residues. The germline V gene encodes CDR1 LGHNA and CDR2 YNFKEQ. Trimming removed 3 bases at V and 7 bases at J, with 16 bases between. The CDR3 region has the DNA TGTGCCAGCAGCCAGAACCGTCCTGGACTCAATTCACCCCTCCACTTT. Protein product: CASSQNRPGLNSPLHF.

This chain connects TRBV9 to TRBJ2-7; no reliable D call. The end of the DNA fits TRBJ2-5 better, so the J call may be wrong. Germline V gene sequence: CDR1 SGDLS, CDR2 YYNGEE. The CDR3 covers 12 residues. The CDR3 region has the DNA TGTGCCAGCAGCGTAGTGGGTGCGACCCAGTACTTC. Residues: CASSVVGATQYF.

The J gene is TRBJ2-5, the V gene TRBV12-3 or TRBV12-4; TRBD1 or TRBD2 may be the D gene (7 bases each). The CDR3 length is 13 residues. Trimming removed 3 bases at V and 10 bases at J, with 15 bases between. The CDR3 loop is CASSFPGGGDQYF. In DNA, the CDR3 is TGTGCCAGCAGTTTTCCAGGGGGAGGGGACCAGTACTTC.